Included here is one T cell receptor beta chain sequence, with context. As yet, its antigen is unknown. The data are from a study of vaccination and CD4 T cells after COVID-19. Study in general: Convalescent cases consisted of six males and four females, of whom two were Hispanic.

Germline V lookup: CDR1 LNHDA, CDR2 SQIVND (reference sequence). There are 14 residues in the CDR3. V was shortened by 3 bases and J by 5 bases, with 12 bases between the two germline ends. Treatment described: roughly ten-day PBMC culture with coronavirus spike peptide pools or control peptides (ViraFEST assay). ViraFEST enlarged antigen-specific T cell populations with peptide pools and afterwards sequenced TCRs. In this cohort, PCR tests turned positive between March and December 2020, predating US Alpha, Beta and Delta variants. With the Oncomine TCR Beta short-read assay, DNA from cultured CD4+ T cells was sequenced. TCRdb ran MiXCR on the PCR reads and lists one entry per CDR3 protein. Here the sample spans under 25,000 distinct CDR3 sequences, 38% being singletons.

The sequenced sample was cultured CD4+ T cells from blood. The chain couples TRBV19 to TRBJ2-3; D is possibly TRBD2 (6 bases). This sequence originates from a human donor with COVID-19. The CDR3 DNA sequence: TGTGCCAGTAGTATTTTCGGGGGAGGAGATACGCAGTATTTT. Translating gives CASSIFGGGDTQYF. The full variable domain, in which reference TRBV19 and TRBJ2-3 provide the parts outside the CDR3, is DGGITQSPKYLFRKEGQNVTLSCEQNLNHDAMYWYRQDPGQGLRLIYYSQIVNDFQKGDIAEGYSVSREKKESFPLTVTSAQKNPTAFYLCASSIFGGGDTQYFGPGTRLTVL.